One sample yielded the 21 T cell receptor beta chains listed below, sequenced in a study of PD-1 blockade in mismatch repair-deficient tumors. Clones were read by immunoSEQ multiplex PCR, and TCRdb kept only the in-frame ones, dropping some. This sample carries about 130,000 clones, around nine tenths of them seen once, and the ten largest clones take approximately 12%. This specimen consisted of peripheral blood, obtained about 17 months after starting pembrolizumab. Receptor source: an adult with mismatch repair-deficient cancer.

The chain's CDR3 is CASSAVGQDYEQYF. CDR3 in DNA: TGTGCCAGCAGCGCTGTGGGACAGGACTACGAGCAGTACTTC. This chain links TRBV5-6 with TRBJ2-7, with 8 bases fitting TRBD1. V dropped 4 bases and J dropped 3; count of bases not matched to a gene: 6. From germline, CDR1 is SGHDT and CDR2 YYEEEE. CDR3 length equals 14 residues. The entire variable domain, with the rest obtained from reference TRBV5-6 and TRBJ2-7, is as follows: DAGVTQSPTHLIKTRGQQVTLRCSPKSGHDTVSWYQQALGQGPQFIFQYYEEEERQRGNFPDRFSGHQFPNYSSELNVNALLLGDSALYLCASSAVGQDYEQYFGPGTRLTVT.

The V and J genes are TRBV5-4 and TRBJ1-2, with TRBD1 as a possible D gene (5 bases). The CDR3 is 16 amino acids. Germline CDR1 SGHNT, CDR2 YYREEE (reference sequence). V dropped 5 bases and J dropped 2 bases, with 19 bases sitting between them. CDR3 nucleotide sequence: TGTGCCAGCAGGGAAAGGCAGGGCCCTTGGAACTATGGCTACACCTTC. The encoded protein is CASRERQGPWNYGYTF.

V usage is TRBV4-3 and J usage is TRBJ2-7; tentative D call: TRBD1 (5 bases). Germline V gene sequence: CDR1 LGHNA, CDR2 YSLEER. This CDR3 has 16 amino acids. V was shortened by 4 bases and J by 0 bases, with 16 bases between the two germline ends. The CDR3 protein is CASSRSYRITSYEQYF. CDR3 nucleotides: TGCGCCAGCAGCCGCAGCTACAGGATCACCTCCTACGAGCAGTACTTC.

The V gene is TRBV6-6, the J gene TRBJ2-2, with 10 nucleotides matching TRBD1. This CDR3 is 15 amino acids long. The J segment lost 7 bases and the V segment lost 2 bases, leaving 4 bases of the junction unmatched. CDR1 and CDR2 (germline): MNHNY, SVGAGI (reference sequence). In nucleotides, the CDR3 is TGTGCCAGCAGTTACCCGACAGGGGGCAGCGGGGAGCTGTTTTTT. Protein sequence: CASSYPTGGSGELFF.

The CDR3, as DNA: TGTGCCAGCAGCATTAGTGGAGGAAGGCCCACTAATGAAAAACTGTTTTTT. It is translated as CASSISGGRPTNEKLFF. The rearrangement uses TRBV5-5 and TRBJ1-4; no reliable D call. Germline loops: CDR1 SGHKS, CDR2 YYEKEE (reference sequence). This CDR3 is built from 17 residues. The V and J ends lost 4 bases and 2 bases respectively, with 18 bases between them.

V and J are TRBV21-1 and TRBJ2-7; no check of the table's D call, TRBD2, against the DNA was made. TRBV21-1 is marked as a pseudogene. The CDR3 extends over 15 amino acids. CDR3 protein: CASSKEGLCPYEQYF. The CDR3 bases are TGTGCCAGCAGCAAAGAGGGACTATGTCCCTACGAGCAGTACTTC.

V is TRBV27 and J is TRBJ2-7, with a weak D call TRBD2 (6 bases). Trimming pared 6 bases from V and 4 bases from J, leaving 16 bases between. Germline V lookup: CDR1 MNHEY, CDR2 SMNVEV (reference sequence). The CDR3 length is 14 residues. The CDR3 region has the DNA TGTGCCAGCAGCCCCACGACTAGTGGTTACGAGCAGTACTTC. Encoded protein: CASSPTTSGYEQYF.

The chain employs TRBV27 and TRBJ1-2, with TRBD1 matching over 8 bases. J was trimmed by 10 bases and V by 1 base; bases with no gene match: 8. Germline V CDR1 and CDR2: MNHEY, SMNVEV (reference sequence). The CDR3 totals 14 residues. CDR3: CASSLYGGTGPYTF. In DNA form, the CDR3 reads TGTGCCAGCAGTTTATACGGGGGGACAGGCCCCTACACCTTC.

The J gene is TRBJ2-7, the V gene TRBV11-2; D is possibly TRBD2 (6 bases). The length of the CDR3 is 14 residues. V shed 1 base and J shed 1 base, with 8 bases lying between them. Germline V CDR1 and CDR2: SGHAT, FQNNGV. The CDR3 coding sequence is TGTGCCAGCAGCTTAGCGGGAGATTCCTACGAGCAGTACTTC. It is translated as CASSLAGDSYEQYF.

With regard to this clone: The junction and the germline gene differ at one end; a read error may be behind it. The chain joins TRBV7-9 to TRBJ1-2; the match to TRBD1 covers 8 bases. The CDR3 is 14 residues long. CDR1 is SEHNR, CDR2 FQNEAQ, per germline (reference sequence). The CDR3 spells CTSSLAGQGYGYTF. DNA of the CDR3: TGTACCAGCAGCTTAGCAGGACAGGGCTATGGCTACACCTTC.

The chain has TRBV5-8 and TRBJ2-1, with TRBD2 as a possible D gene (6 bases). Germline V gene sequence: CDR1 SGHTS, CDR2 YDEGEE. The CDR3 runs to 17 residues. Trimming left V 4 bases short and J 5 bases short, with 22 bases between. CDR3 coding DNA: TGTGCCAGCAGCAGGCGGGTTGCGGGGATAGTAAACAATGAGCAGTTCTTC. It encodes CASSRRVAGIVNNEQFF.

The V gene is TRBV4-2, the J gene TRBJ1-2, with TRBD1 identical over 10 bases. With 5 bases clipped from V and 5 bases from J, the junction kept 8 bases outside the gene matches. The CDR3 is 15 amino acids. The germline V gene encodes CDR1 LGHNA and CDR2 YNFKEQ. The CDR3 sequence: CASSETGGLVYGYTF. In DNA, the CDR3 is TGTGCCAGCAGCGAGACAGGGGGCTTGGTTTATGGCTACACCTTC.

This clone was seen a few times. The genes are TRBV4-1 and TRBJ1-2; unclear D gene. Germline CDR1 is MGHRA and CDR2 is YSYEKL. Trimming stripped 0 bases from V and 3 bases from J, with 5 bases between. There are 13 residues in the CDR3. CDR3 sequence reads: CASSQDNDYGYTF. CDR3 nucleotides: TGCGCCAGCAGCCAAGATAACGACTATGGCTACACCTTC.

This clone was seen more than once but under ten times. The rearrangement links TRBV5-1 to TRBJ2-1; TRBD2 aligns across 9 bases. CDR1 is SGHRS, CDR2 YFSETQ, per germline. The CDR3 is 16 amino acids. Trimming cost V 4 bases and J 9 bases; bases outside gene matches: 14. The CDR3, as DNA: TGCGCCAGCAGCCTAATGGGGGTAGCGGGAGATGGTGAGCAGTTCTTC. Its translation is CASSLMGVAGDGEQFF.

In DNA form, the CDR3 reads TGCAGCGTTGAAGATCCAGGCATACCTGGGGCCAACGTCCTGACTTTC. It translates to CSVEDPGIPGANVLTF. The rearrangement links TRBV29-1 to TRBJ2-6; D is undetermined. Per the germline V gene, CDR1 is SQVTM and CDR2 is ANQGSEA. Trimming left V 0 bases short and J 2 bases short, with 11 bases between. This CDR3 spans 16 amino acids.

The V and J genes are TRBV9 and TRBJ1-2; D perhaps matches TRBD1 (5 bases). Germline V gene lookup returns CDR1 SGDLS and CDR2 YYNGEE. The CDR3 extends over 15 amino acids. V was clipped by 2 bases and J by 7 bases, with 18 bases between them. CDR3 sequence: CASSVARDRDVGYTF. The CDR3 DNA follows: TGTGCCAGCAGCGTGGCTCGGGACCGGGACGTTGGCTACACCTTC.

This clone occurred a few times. The chain links TRBV10-1 to TRBJ2-7; D call uncertain. Germline CDR1 and CDR2: WNHNN and SYGVQD (reference sequence). This CDR3 comprises 12 residues. The V end was cut by 3 bases, the J end by 2 bases, with 5 bases between. CDR3 nucleotide sequence: TGCGCCAGCAGTGATGGGGCCTACGAGCAGTACTTC. Its protein product is CASSDGAYEQYF.

The chain joins TRBV28 to TRBJ2-1; D call uncertain. Trimming pared 1 base from V and 11 bases from J, leaving 9 bases between. This CDR3 spans 12 amino acids. The germline V gene encodes CDR1 MDHEN and CDR2 SYDVKM. The CDR3 DNA is TGTGCCAGCAGTTTATCCGGGCTTCAGCAGTTCTTC. As protein: CASSLSGLQQFF.

J is TRBJ2-7 and V is TRBV5-4; 11 bases align to TRBD1. The junction had 8 bases not matched to a gene; V was cut back by 4 bases and J by 5 bases. The CDR3 has 15 amino acids. Germline assignment: CDR1 SGHNT and CDR2 YYREEE (reference sequence). This CDR3 reads CASSGGTGGGDEQYF. DNA of the CDR3: TGTGCCAGCAGCGGCGGGACAGGGGGTGGAGACGAGCAGTACTTC.

V and J are TRBV27 and TRBJ1-1, with D tentatively TRBD1 (6 bases). Germline V gene lookup returns CDR1 MNHEY and CDR2 SMNVEV (reference sequence). The CDR3 extends over 16 amino acids. Trimming left V 3 bases short and J 0 bases short, with 14 bases between. CDR3 sequence reads: CASSLKRGTLNTEAFF. CDR3 coding DNA: TGTGCCAGCAGTTTGAAGAGAGGGACACTGAACACTGAAGCTTTCTTT.

V and J are TRBV6-6 and TRBJ2-5, with TRBD2 matching over 7 bases. The V segment lost 1 base and the J segment 2 bases; nucleotides outside the gene matches: 4. The length of the CDR3 is 15 residues. Germline CDR1 is MNHNY and CDR2 is SVGAGI (reference sequence). The CDR3 loop reads CASSYWAGVQETQYF. The CDR3, as DNA: TGTGCCAGCAGTTACTGGGCGGGGGTACAAGAGACCCAGTACTTC.